What follows are 20 T cell receptor beta chains derived from one specimen sequenced in a study of cytomegalovirus exposure and HLA in healthy donors (dated by TCRdb to about 2017). Receptor libraries were prepared by the immunoSEQ multiplex PCR assay. A mixture of 60 forward primers for TCR Vbeta segments and 13 reverse primers for TCR Jbeta segments was used in the multiplex PCR. Drawn from immuneACCESS, this table holds only the in-frame rearrangements with V and J called that TCRdb kept. Clones are partly lost; checked studies trace under half to an unresolved V gene and leave the rest unexplained. The sample contains some 130,000 clones, 77% of them found a single time. The biggest ten clones account for 4.2% of the sample. The sequenced sample was PBMCs. Receptor source: a male donor in good health and CMV-seropositive.

The sample holds one count of this clone. The rearrangement joins TRBV6-5 to TRBJ2-3; 7 positions match TRBD1. V dropped 5 bases and J dropped 1; count of bases not matched to a gene: 0. The CDR3 is 13 residues long. Germline V gene sequence: CDR1 MNHEY, CDR2 SVGAGI. The CDR3 protein is CASSDRGTDTQYF. CDR3 coding DNA: TGTGCCAGCAGTGACAGGGGCACAGATACGCAGTATTTT.

This clone was observed once. The V and J genes are TRBV5-1 and TRBJ2-7; a weak D match, TRBD1 (6 bases). Trimming took off 1 base at V and 4 bases at J, with 18 bases between the two ends. CDR3 length equals 16 residues. Germline loops: CDR1 SGHRS, CDR2 YFSETQ. CDR3 region: CASSLKVETGRYEQYF. The CDR3 DNA follows: TGCGCCAGCAGCTTGAAGGTAGAGACAGGAAGGTACGAGCAGTACTTC.

This chain connects TRBV28 to TRBJ2-1; 12 nucleotides line up with TRBD2. The germline V gene encodes CDR1 MDHEN and CDR2 SYDVKM. The V and J ends lost 7 bases and 3 bases, in that order; junction bases with no gene match: 4. The CDR3 covers 15 residues. CDR3: CASKRLAGDYNEQFF. Written as DNA, the CDR3 is TGTGCCAGCAAAAGACTAGCGGGAGACTACAATGAGCAGTTCTTC.

This chain uses TRBV28 with TRBJ1-5, with 8 bases that match TRBD1. CDR3 length equals 15 residues. Per germline, CDR1 MDHEN and CDR2 SYDVKM. After removal of 5 bases from V and 10 bases from J, the junction contained 13 bases not matched to a gene. The CDR3 region is CASSQPTGVGRPQHF. The DNA for the CDR3 is TGTGCCAGCAGTCAGCCGACAGGGGTGGGGAGACCCCAGCATTTT. Based on the CDR3 plus reference TRBV28 and TRBJ1-5, the full variable domain is DVKVTQSSRYLVKRTGEKVFLECVQDMDHENMFWYRQDPGLGLRLIYFSYDVKMKEKGDIPEGYSVSREKKERFSLILESASTNQTSMYLCASSQPTGVGRPQHFGDGTRLSIL.

This rearrangement joins TRBV28 to TRBJ2-3, with 13 bases lining up with TRBD2. The CDR3 loop spans 14 amino acids. Germline CDR1 reads MDHEN; CDR2 reads SYDVKM. V lost 11 bases and J lost 0; bases outside the gene matches: 2. Here the CDR3 reads CAGGLAGSTDTQYF. For the CDR3, the DNA is TGTGCCGGGGGACTAGCGGGAAGCACAGATACGCAGTATTTT. Complete variable domain (other parts from reference TRBV28 and TRBJ2-3): DVKVTQSSRYLVKRTGEKVFLECVQDMDHENMFWYRQDPGLGLRLIYFSYDVKMKEKGDIPEGYSVSREKKERFSLILESASTNQTSMYLCAGGLAGSTDTQYFGPGTRLTVL.

J is TRBJ2-1 and V is TRBV6-4, with 13 bases that match TRBD2. CDR3 length equals 17 residues. Per the germline V gene, CDR1 is MRHNA and CDR2 is SNTAGT. Unmatched junction bases numbered 3, after V lost 0 bases and J lost 4 bases. CDR3 protein: CASSDSGTSGEYNEQFF. The CDR3, as DNA: TGTGCCAGCAGTGACTCGGGGACTAGCGGGGAATACAATGAGCAGTTCTTC.

This chain joins TRBV5-1 and TRBJ2-6, with TRBD1 identical over 9 bases. CDR3 length: 18 amino acids. CDR1 is SGHRS and CDR2 is YFSETQ in the germline V gene. After removal of 1 base from V and 0 bases from J, the junction contained 5 bases not matched to a gene. The DNA for the CDR3 is TGCGCCAGCAGCTTGTTAGGACAGGGGAGCTCTGGGGCCAACGTCCTGACTTTC. Residues: CASSLLGQGSSGANVLTF. Combining the CDR3 with reference TRBV5-1 and TRBJ2-6 gives the whole variable domain KAGVTQTPRYLIKTRGQQVTLSCSPISGHRSVSWYQQTPGQGLQFLFEYFSETQRNKGNFPGRFSGRQFSNSRSEMNVSTLELGDSALYLCASSLLGQGSSGANVLTFGAGSRLTVL.

This clone came up a few times. This chain joins TRBV5-1 and TRBJ2-3; TRBD1 matches at 9 bases. Losses at the gene ends were 0 bases for V and 3 bases for J; bases not matched to a gene: 8. Germline V CDR1 and CDR2: SGHRS, YFSETQ. The CDR3 spans 17 residues. The CDR3 region is CASSLGRQGTGTDTQYF. CDR3 in DNA: TGCGCCAGCAGCTTGGGCCGACAAGGGACAGGGACAGATACGCAGTATTTT.

In its sample, this clone was seen a few times. The J gene is TRBJ2-7, the V gene TRBV5-1; 10 nucleotides match TRBD1. CDR1 and CDR2 (germline): SGHRS, YFSETQ. This CDR3 contains 14 residues. V lost 8 bases, J lost 3 bases, and 8 bases stayed unmatched. For the CDR3, the DNA is TGCGCCAGTGGGAGGGACAGGGGCGTCTACGAGCAGTACTTC. Translation: CASGRDRGVYEQYF.

This clone showed up just a few times. V and J are TRBV7-2 and TRBJ2-1, with TRBD1 matching 7 bases. Looked up from germline, CDR1 is SGHTA and CDR2 is FQGNSA. This CDR3 has 15 residues. Trimming cost V 4 bases and J 7 bases; bases outside gene matches: 10. The CDR3 reads CASSSGQVMTNEQFF. Written as DNA, the CDR3 is TGTGCCAGCAGCTCCGGACAGGTTATGACAAATGAGCAGTTCTTC.

The chain is built from TRBV9 and TRBJ1-1; 8 bases map to TRBD1. CDR1 is SGDLS, CDR2 YYNGEE, per germline. Losses at the gene ends were 3 bases for V and 3 bases for J; bases not matched to a gene: 4. The CDR3 runs 14 residues. The CDR3: CASSAGQGDTEAFF. The CDR3 DNA reads as TGTGCCAGCAGCGCAGGACAGGGCGACACTGAAGCTTTCTTT.

This sequence joins TRBV7-2 and TRBJ1-2, with a weak D call TRBD1 (5 bases). Germline CDR1 SGHTA, CDR2 FQGNSA. The CDR3 runs 16 residues. V was pared by 1 base and J by 1 base, with 13 bases between. CDR3 protein: CASSLDPQDSNYGYTF. The CDR3 coding sequence is TGTGCCAGCAGCTTAGACCCTCAAGACAGTAACTATGGCTACACCTTC.

Remarks on this clone: Its ends do not fully match the called genes, so a read error is possible. The chain employs TRBV6-1 and TRBJ2-4; 7 bases fit TRBD1. The CDR3 has 11 amino acids. Germline V gene lookup returns CDR1 MNHNS and CDR2 SASEGT. The CDR3 DNA sequence: TGTGCCAGCCGACAGGGAAACAGTCAGTACTTC. It translates to CASRQGNSQYF.

This clone was detected only a few times. V gene TRBV30 combines with J gene TRBJ1-1; D remains ambiguous. Germline V gives CDR1 GTSNPN, CDR2 SVGIG (reference sequence). This CDR3 has 12 amino acids. V was trimmed by 0 bases and J by 4 bases, leaving 6 bases between them. This CDR3 reads CAWSVPGTEAFF. CDR3 bases: TGTGCCTGGAGTGTCCCGGGCACTGAAGCTTTCTTT.

The chain recombines TRBV18 with TRBJ1-6; D ambiguous. The germline V and J ends were trimmed by 3 bases and 4 bases, with 16 bases remaining between them. This CDR3 region has 17 residues. Germline CDR1 and CDR2: KGHSH and LQKENI. The CDR3 sequence is CASSPPGNPVYNSPLHF. The CDR3 DNA is TGTGCCAGCTCACCGCCGGGTAATCCAGTTTATAATTCACCCCTCCACTTT.

The chain employs TRBV19 and TRBJ2-7, with a tentative D call TRBD1 (6 bases). The V gene's germline CDR1 is LNHDA and CDR2 SQIVND (reference sequence). V was cut by 3 bases and J by 6 bases, with 15 bases left in between. The CDR3 loop spans 14 amino acids. The CDR3 DNA reads as TGTGCCAGTAGTATCAGGACAGCCCCGGGCGAGCAGTACTTC. This translates into CASSIRTAPGEQYF.

This clone was seen a handful of times. The chain employs TRBV19 and TRBJ2-2, with D maybe TRBD2 (5 bases). The CDR3 loop spans 18 amino acids. V lost 3 bases, J lost 4 bases, and 21 bases lay in between. From germline, CDR1 is LNHDA and CDR2 SQIVND (reference sequence). The DNA for the CDR3 is TGTGCCAGTAGTATTAGATTTGGGCTCCTTGGGAGCACCGGGGAGCTGTTTTTT. As protein: CASSIRFGLLGSTGELFF.

This clone turned up a few times. This rearrangement joins TRBV18 to TRBJ1-1, with 9 bases matching TRBD1. CDR1 and CDR2 from the germline V gene are KGHSH and LQKENI. Losses at the gene ends were 5 bases for V and 4 bases for J; bases not matched to a gene: 8. This CDR3 has 15 amino acids. Here the CDR3 reads CASSLQGAKGTEAFF. The CDR3 nucleotides are TGTGCCAGCTCATTACAGGGGGCAAAAGGCACTGAAGCTTTCTTT.

The J gene is TRBJ1-6, the V gene TRBV28; 7 nucleotides agree with TRBD1. The CDR3 covers 15 residues. Germline V gene lookup returns CDR1 MDHEN and CDR2 SYDVKM. V was pared by 5 bases and J by 13 bases, with 14 bases of the junction left unmatched. The CDR3 loop reads CASSPWTGRPLPLHF. CDR3 DNA sequence: TGTGCCAGCAGTCCCTGGACAGGTCGACCCCTTCCCCTCCACTTT.

J is TRBJ1-1 and V is TRBV28, with D perhaps TRBD1 (6 bases). The V and J ends lost 6 bases and 4 bases respectively, with 18 bases between them. Germline values: CDR1 MDHEN, CDR2 SYDVKM. The CDR3 totals 15 residues. CDR3 in DNA: TGTGCCAGCAGCCCCAGGGGTGAGTTGTCCACTGAAGCTTTCTTT. This encodes CASSPRGELSTEAFF.